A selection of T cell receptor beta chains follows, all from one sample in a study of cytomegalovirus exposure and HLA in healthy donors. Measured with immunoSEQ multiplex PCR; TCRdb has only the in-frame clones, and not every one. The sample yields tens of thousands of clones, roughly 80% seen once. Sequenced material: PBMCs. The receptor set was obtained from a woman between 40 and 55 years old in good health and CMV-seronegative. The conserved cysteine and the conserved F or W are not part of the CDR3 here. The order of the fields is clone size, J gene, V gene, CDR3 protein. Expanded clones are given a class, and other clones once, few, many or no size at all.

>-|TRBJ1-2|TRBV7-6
ASSLGQGANYGYT
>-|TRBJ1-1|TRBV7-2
ASSRPIQGIRNTEAF
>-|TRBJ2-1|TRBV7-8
ASSFDVLADNYNEQF
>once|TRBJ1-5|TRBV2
ASNLQVNQPQH
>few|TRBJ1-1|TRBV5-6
ASSLQGSEAF
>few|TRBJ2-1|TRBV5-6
ASRISAGYNEQF
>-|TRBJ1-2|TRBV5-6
ASSSILQGVYGYT
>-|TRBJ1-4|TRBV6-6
ASSYSQTISEKLF
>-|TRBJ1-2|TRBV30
AWSVSGFGYT
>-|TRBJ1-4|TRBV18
ASSPYADGEKLF
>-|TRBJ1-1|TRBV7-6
ASSLVSGGSNTEAF
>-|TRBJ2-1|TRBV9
ASSPRLSGDYNEQF
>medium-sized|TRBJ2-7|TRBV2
ATLGSTSGRPRYEQY
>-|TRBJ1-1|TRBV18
ASSPTVDTEAF
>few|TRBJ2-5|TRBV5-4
ASSSRGLAAETQY